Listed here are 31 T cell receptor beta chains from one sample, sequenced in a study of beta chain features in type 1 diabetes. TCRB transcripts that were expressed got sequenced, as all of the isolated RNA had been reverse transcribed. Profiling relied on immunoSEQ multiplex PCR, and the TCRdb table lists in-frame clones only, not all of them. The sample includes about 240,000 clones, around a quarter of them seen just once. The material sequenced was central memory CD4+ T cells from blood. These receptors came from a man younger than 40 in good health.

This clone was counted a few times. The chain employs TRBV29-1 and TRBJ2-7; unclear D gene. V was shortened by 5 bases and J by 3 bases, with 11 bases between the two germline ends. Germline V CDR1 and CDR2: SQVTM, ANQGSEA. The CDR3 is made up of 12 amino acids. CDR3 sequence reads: CSVSTEYYEQYF. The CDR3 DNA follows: TGCAGCGTTTCTACGGAATACTACGAGCAGTACTTC.

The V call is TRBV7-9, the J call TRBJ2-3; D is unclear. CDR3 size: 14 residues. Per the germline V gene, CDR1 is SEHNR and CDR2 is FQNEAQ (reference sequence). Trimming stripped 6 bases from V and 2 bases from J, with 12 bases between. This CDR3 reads CASSPTIPTDTQYF. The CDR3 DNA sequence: TGTGCCAGCAGTCCTACTATTCCCACAGATACGCAGTATTTT.

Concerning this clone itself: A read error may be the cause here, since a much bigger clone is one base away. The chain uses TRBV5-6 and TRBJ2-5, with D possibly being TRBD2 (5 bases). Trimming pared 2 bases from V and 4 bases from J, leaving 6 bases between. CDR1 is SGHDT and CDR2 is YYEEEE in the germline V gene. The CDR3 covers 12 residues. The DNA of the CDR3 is TGTGCCAGCAGCTTTGGAGGAGAGACCCAGTACTTC. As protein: CASSFGGETQYF.

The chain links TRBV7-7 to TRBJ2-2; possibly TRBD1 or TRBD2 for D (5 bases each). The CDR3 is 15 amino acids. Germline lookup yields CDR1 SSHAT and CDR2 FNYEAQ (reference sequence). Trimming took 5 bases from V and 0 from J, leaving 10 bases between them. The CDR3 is CASSAQGPNTGELFF. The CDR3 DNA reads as TGTGCCAGCAGCGCCCAGGGACCGAACACCGGGGAGCTGTTTTTT.

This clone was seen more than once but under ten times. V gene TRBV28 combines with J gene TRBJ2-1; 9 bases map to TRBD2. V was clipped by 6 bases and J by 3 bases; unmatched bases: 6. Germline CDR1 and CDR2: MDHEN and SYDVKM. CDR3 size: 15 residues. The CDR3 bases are TGTGCCAGCAGCGATAGCGGGAGTTACTACAATGAGCAGTTCTTC. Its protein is CASSDSGSYYNEQFF.

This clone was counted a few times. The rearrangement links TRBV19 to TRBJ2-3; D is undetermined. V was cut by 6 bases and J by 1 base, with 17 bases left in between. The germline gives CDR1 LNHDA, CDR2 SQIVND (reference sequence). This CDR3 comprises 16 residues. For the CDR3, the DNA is TGTGCCAGTAGGGATCCCATACGGCCTCGCACAGATACGCAGTATTTT. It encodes CASRDPIRPRTDTQYF.

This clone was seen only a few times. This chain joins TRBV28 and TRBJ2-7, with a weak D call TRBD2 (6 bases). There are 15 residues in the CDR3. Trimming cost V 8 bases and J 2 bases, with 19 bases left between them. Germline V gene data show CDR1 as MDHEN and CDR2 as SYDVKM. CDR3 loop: CASSTQGGRTYEQYF. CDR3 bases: TGTGCCAGCTCCACTCAAGGAGGGAGAACCTACGAGCAGTACTTC.

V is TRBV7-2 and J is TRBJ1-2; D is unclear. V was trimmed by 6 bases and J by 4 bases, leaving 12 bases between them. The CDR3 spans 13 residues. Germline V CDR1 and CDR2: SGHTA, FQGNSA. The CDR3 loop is CASSSGRSYGYTF. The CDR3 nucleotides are TGTGCCAGCAGTTCCGGACGGTCCTATGGCTACACCTTC.

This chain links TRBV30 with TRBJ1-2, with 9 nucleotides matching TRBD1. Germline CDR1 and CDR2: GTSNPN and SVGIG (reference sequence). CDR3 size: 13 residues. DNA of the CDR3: TGTGCTACTAGAACAGGGGGCGCAGATGGCTACACCTTC. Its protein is CATRTGGADGYTF.

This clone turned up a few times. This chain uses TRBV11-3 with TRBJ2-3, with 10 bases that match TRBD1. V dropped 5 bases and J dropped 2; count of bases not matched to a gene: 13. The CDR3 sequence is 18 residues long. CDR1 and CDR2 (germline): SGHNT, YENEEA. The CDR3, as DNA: TGTGCCAGCAGCCCCGGTCGATCCGGGACAGGGGTCACAGATACGCAGTATTTT. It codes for CASSPGRSGTGVTDTQYF.

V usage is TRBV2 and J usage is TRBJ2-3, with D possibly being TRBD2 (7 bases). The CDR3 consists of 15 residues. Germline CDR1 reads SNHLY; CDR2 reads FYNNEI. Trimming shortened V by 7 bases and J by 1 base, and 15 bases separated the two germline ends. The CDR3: CASNGGGLGTDTQYF. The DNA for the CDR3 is TGTGCCAGCAACGGCGGGGGCTTGGGCACAGATACGCAGTATTTT.

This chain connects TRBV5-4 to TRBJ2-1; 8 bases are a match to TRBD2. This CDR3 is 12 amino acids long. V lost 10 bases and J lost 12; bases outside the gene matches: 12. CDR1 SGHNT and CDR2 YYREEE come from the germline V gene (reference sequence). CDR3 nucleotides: TGTGCCTCGGGGGTGGAGCGGGGGCCGCAGTTCTTC. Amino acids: CASGVERGPQFF.

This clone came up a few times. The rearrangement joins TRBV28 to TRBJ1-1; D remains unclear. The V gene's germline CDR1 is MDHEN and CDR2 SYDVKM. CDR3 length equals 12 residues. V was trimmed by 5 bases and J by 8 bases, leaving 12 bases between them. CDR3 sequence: CASSLTTSEAFF. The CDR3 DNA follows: TGTGCCAGCAGTCTAACCACTTCAGAAGCTTTCTTT.

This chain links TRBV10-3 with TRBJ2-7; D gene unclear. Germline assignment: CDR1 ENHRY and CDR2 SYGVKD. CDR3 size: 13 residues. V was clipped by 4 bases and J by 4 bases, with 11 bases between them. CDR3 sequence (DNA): TGTGCCATCAGTGTCGGGTTCGAGTACGAGCAGTACTTC. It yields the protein CAISVGFEYEQYF.

CDR3 loop: CASRGDRNYHEQYF. In DNA, the CDR3 is TGTGCCAGCAGGGGTGACAGAAACTATCACGAGCAGTACTTC. The chain is built from TRBV25-1 and TRBJ2-7; possibly TRBD1 for D (5 bases). The CDR3 contains 14 residues. V gave up 6 bases and J gave up 5 bases, with 17 bases separating them. Germline CDR1 and CDR2: MGHDK and SYGVNS.

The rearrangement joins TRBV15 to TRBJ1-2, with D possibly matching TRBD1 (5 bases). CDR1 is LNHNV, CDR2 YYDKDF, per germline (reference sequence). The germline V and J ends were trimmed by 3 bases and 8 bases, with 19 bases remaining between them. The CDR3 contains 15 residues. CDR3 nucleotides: TGTGCCACCAGCAGGGGAGGCGGCCTCAGGGAGGGCTACACCTTC. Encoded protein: CATSRGGGLREGYTF.

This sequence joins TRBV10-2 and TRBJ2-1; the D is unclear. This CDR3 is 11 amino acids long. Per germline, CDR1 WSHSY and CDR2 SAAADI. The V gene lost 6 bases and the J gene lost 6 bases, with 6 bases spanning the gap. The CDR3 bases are TGCGCCAGCAGAGAAGTCAATGAGCAGTTCTTC. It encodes CASREVNEQFF.

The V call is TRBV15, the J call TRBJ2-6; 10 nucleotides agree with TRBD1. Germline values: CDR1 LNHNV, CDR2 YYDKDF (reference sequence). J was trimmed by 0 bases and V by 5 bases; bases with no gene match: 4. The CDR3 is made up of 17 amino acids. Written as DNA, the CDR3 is TGTGCCACCAGCCGGGACAGGGGCCCCTCTGGGGCCAACGTCCTGACTTTC. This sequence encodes CATSRDRGPSGANVLTF.

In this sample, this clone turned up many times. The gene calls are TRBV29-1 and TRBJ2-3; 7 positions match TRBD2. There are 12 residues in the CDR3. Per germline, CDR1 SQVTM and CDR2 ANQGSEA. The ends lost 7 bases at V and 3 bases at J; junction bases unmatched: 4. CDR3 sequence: CSAGLETDTQYF. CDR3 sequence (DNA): TGCAGCGCCGGACTAGAAACAGATACGCAGTATTTT.

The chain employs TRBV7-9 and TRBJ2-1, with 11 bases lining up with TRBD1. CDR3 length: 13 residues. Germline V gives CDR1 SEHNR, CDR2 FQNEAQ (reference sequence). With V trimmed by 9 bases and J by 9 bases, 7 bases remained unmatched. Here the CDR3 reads CASRDRGTGEQFF. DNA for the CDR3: TGTGCCAGTCGGGACAGGGGGACGGGTGAGCAGTTCTTC.

This CDR3 is CASNRRDDNEQYF. Here the CDR3 DNA reads TGTGCCAGCAACCGCCGGGACGACAACGAGCAGTACTTC. The chain employs TRBV28 and TRBJ2-7; D tentatively reads TRBD1 or TRBD2 (5 bases each). Germline values: CDR1 MDHEN, CDR2 SYDVKM. This CDR3 region has 13 residues. With 7 bases removed from V and 5 bases from J, the gap between germline ends came to 15 bases. The full variable domain, with the rest looked up from reference TRBV28 and TRBJ2-7, is DVKVTQSSRYLVKRTGEKVFLECVQDMDHENMFWYRQDPGLGLRLIYFSYDVKMKEKGDIPEGYSVSREKKERFSLILESASTNQTSMYLCASNRRDDNEQYFGPGTRLTVT.

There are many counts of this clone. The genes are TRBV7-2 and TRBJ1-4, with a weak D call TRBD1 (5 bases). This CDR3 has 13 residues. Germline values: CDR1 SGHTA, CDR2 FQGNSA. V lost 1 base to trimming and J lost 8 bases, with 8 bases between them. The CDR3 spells CASSLGGGEKLFF. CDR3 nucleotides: TGTGCCAGCAGCTTAGGGGGCGGCGAAAAACTGTTTTTT.

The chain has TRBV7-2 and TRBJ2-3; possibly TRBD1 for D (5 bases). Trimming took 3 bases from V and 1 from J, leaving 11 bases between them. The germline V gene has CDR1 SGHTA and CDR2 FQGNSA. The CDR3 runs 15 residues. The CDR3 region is CASSFSPGRTDTQYF. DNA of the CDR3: TGTGCCAGCAGCTTTTCTCCAGGGCGCACAGATACGCAGTATTTT.

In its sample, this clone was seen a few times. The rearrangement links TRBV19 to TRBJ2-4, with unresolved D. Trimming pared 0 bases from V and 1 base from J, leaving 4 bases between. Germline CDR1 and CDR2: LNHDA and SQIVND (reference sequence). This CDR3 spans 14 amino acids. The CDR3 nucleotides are TGTGCCAGTAGTATAGAGAAGGCCAAAAACATTCAGTACTTC. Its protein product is CASSIEKAKNIQYF.

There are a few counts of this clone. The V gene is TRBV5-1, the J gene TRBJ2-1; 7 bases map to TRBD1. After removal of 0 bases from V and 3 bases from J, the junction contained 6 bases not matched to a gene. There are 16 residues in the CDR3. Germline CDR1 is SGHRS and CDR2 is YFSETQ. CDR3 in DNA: TGCGCCAGCAGCTTGGCTGACAGGGCTCGCTACAATGAGCAGTTCTTC. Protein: CASSLADRARYNEQFF.

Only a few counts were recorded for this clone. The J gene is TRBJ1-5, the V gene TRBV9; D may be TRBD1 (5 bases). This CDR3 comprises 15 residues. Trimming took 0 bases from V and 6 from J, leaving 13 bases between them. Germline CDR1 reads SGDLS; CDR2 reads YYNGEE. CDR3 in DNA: TGTGCCAGCAGCGTAGAGGGGATGGGGGGTCAGCCCCAGCATTTT. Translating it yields CASSVEGMGGQPQHF. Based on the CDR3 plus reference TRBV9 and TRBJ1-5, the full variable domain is DSGVTQTPKHLITATGQRVTLRCSPRSGDLSVYWYQQSLDQGLQFLIQYYNGEERAKGNILERFSAQQFPDLHSELNLSSLELGDSALYFCASSVEGMGGQPQHFGDGTRLSIL.

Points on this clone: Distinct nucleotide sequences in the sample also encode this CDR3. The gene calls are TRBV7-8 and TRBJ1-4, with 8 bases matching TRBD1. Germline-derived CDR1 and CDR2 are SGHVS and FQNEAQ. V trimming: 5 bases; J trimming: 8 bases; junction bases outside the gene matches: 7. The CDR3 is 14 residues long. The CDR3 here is CASSQGQGGEKLFF. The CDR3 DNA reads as TGTGCCAGCAGCCAAGGACAGGGAGGGGAAAAACTGTTTTTT.

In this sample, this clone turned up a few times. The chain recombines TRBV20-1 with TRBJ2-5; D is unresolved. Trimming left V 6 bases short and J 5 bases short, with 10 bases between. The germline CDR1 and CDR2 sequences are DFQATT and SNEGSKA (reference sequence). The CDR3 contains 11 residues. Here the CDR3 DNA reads TGCAGTGCGAGCCCCCCCGAGACCCAGTACTTC. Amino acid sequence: CSASPPETQYF.

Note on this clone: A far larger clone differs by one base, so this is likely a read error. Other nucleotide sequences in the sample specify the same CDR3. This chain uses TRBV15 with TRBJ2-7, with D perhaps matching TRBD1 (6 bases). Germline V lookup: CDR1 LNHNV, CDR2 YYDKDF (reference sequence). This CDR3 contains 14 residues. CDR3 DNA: TGCGCCACCAGCAGAGATACCAGGGGCCACGAGCAGTACTTC. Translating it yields CATSRDTRGHEQYF.

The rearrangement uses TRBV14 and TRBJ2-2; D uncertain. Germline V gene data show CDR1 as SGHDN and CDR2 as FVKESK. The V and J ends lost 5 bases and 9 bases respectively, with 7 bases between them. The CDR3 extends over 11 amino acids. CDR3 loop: CASSKGRELFF. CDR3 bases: TGTGCCAGCAGCAAGGGTCGGGAGCTGTTTTTT.

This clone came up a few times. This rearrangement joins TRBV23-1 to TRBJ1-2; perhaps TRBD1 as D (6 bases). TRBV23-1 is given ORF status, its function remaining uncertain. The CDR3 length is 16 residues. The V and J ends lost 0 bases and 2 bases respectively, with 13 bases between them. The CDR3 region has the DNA TGCGCCAGCAGTCAATCAGACAGGTCGAAAAACTATGGCTACACCTTC. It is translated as CASSQSDRSKNYGYTF.